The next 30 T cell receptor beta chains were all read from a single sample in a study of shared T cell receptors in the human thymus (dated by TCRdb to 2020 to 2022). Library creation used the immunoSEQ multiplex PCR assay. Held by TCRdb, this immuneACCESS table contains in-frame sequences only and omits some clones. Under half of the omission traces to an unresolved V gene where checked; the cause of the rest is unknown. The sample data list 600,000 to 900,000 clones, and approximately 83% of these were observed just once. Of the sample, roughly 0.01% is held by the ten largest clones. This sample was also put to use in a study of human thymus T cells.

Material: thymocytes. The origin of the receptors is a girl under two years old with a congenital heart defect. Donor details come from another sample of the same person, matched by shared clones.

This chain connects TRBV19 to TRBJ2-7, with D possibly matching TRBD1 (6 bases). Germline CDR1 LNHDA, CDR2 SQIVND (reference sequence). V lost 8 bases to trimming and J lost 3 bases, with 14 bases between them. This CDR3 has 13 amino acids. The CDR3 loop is CASGDRLDYEQYF. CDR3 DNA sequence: TGTGCCAGTGGAGACAGGCTAGACTACGAGCAGTACTTC.

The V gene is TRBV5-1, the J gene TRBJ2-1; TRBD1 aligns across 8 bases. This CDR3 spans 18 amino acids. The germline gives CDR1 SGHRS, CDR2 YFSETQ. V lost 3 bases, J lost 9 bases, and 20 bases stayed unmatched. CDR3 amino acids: CASSSKSSGQGRNREQFF. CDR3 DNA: TGCGCCAGCAGCTCCAAAAGCTCCGGACAGGGCCGGAACCGTGAGCAGTTCTTC.

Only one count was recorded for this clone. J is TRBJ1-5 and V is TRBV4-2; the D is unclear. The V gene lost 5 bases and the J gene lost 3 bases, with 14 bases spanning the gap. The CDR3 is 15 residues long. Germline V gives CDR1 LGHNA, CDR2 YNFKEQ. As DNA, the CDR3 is TGTGCCAGCAGCGGTTCCGGCGGGGACAATCAGCCCCAGCATTTT. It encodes CASSGSGGDNQPQHF.

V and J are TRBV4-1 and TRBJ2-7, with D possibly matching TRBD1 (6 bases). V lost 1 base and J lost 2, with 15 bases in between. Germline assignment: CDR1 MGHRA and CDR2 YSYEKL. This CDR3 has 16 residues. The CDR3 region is CASSQGPEAGAYEQYF. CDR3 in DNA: TGCGCCAGCAGCCAAGGTCCTGAAGCAGGGGCCTACGAGCAGTACTTC.

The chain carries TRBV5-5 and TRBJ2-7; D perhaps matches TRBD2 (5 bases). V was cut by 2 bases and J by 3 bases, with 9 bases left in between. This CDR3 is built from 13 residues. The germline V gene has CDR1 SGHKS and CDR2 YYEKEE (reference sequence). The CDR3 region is CASSLQEGYEQYF. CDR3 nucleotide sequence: TGTGCCAGCAGCTTACAAGAGGGCTACGAGCAGTACTTC.

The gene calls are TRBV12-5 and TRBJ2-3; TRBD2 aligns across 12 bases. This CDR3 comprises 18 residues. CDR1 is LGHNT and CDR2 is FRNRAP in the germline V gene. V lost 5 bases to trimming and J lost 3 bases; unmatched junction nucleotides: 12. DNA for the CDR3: TGTGCTAGTGGTCCCCCTAGCGGGGGGGCCGGGAAGACAGATACGCAGTATTTT. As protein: CASGPPSGGAGKTDTQYF.

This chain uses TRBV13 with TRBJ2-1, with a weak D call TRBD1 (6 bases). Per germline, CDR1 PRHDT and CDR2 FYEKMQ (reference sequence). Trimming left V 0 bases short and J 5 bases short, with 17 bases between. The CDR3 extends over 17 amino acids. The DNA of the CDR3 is TGTGCCAGCAGCTTAGGCAAAGACAGGTCCTTAAACAATGAGCAGTTCTTC. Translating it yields CASSLGKDRSLNNEQFF.

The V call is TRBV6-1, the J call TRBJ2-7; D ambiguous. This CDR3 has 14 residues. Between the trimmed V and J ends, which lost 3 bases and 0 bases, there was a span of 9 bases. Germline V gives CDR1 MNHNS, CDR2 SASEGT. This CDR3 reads CASSDRLSSYEQYF. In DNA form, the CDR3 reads TGTGCCAGCAGTGACAGGCTAAGCTCCTACGAGCAGTACTTC.

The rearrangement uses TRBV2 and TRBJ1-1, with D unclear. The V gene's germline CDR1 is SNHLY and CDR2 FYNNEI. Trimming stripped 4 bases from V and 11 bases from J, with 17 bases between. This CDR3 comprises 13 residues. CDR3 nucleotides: TGTGCCAGCAGTGTACATGCCGCCGGGGAGGCTTTCTTT. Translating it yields CASSVHAAGEAFF.

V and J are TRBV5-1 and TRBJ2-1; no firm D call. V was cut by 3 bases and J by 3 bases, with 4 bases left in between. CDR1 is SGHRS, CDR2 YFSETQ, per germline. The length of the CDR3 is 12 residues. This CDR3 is CASSSVYNEQFF. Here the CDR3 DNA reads TGCGCCAGCAGCTCCGTCTACAATGAGCAGTTCTTC.

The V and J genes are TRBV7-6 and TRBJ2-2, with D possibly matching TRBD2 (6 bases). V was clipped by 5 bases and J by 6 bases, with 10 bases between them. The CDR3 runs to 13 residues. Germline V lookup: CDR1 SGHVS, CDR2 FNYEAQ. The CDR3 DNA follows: TGTGCCAGCAGCCAGACTAGTTCCGGGGAGCTGTTTTTT. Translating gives CASSQTSSGELFF.

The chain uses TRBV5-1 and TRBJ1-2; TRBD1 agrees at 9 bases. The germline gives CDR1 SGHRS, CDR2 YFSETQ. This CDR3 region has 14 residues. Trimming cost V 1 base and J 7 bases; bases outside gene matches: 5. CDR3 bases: TGCGCCAGCAGCTTGCGAACAGGGGGCGGTGGCTACACCTTC. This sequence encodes CASSLRTGGGGYTF.

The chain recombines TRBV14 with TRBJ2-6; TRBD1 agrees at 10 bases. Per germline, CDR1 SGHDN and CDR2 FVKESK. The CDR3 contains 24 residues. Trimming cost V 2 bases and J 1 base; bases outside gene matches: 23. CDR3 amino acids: CASSQRARTPWTGGPSSGANVLTF. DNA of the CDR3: TGTGCCAGCAGCCAAAGAGCGCGTACTCCTTGGACAGGGGGTCCATCGTCTGGGGCCAACGTCCTGACTTTC.

The CDR3 spells CASSLDGGEKLFF. The CDR3 coding sequence is TGTGCCAGCAGCTTGGATGGGGGGGAAAAACTGTTTTTT. This sequence joins TRBV5-6 and TRBJ1-4; tentative D call: TRBD1 (5 bases). The V gene's germline CDR1 is SGHDT and CDR2 YYEEEE. The CDR3 contains 13 residues. V lost 0 bases and J lost 8, with 8 bases in between. The full variable domain, completed using reference TRBV5-6 and TRBJ1-4, is DAGVTQSPTHLIKTRGQQVTLRCSPKSGHDTVSWYQQALGQGPQFIFQYYEEEERQRGNFPDRFSGHQFPNYSSELNVNALLLGDSALYLCASSLDGGEKLFFGSGTQLSVL.

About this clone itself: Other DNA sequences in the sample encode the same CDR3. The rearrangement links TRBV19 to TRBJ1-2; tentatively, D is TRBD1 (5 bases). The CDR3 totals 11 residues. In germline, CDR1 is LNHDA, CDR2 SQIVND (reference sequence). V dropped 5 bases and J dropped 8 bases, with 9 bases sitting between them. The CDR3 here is CASSQGFGYTF. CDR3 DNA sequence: TGTGCCAGTAGTCAGGGTTTCGGCTACACCTTC.

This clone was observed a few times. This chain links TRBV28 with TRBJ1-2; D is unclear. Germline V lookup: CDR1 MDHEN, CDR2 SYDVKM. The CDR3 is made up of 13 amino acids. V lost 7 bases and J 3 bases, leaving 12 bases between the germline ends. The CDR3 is CASIPRGDYGYTF. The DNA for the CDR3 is TGTGCCAGCATCCCGCGCGGGGACTATGGCTACACCTTC.

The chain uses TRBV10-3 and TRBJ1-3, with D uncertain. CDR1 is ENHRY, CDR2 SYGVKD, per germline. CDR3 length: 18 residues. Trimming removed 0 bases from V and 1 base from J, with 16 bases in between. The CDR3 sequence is CAISESSHGRGSGNTIYF. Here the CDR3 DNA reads TGTGCCATCAGTGAGTCGAGTCATGGAAGAGGGTCTGGAAACACCATATATTTT.

Here the CDR3 reads CASSPRGAENTEAFF. The CDR3 DNA reads TGTGCCAGCAGTCCGCGGGGAGCGGAGAACACTGAAGCTTTCTTT. This chain uses TRBV27 with TRBJ1-1; D is uncertain. V shed 5 bases and J shed 1 base, with 14 bases lying between them. Germline V gene data show CDR1 as MNHEY and CDR2 as SMNVEV (reference sequence). The CDR3 runs to 15 residues.

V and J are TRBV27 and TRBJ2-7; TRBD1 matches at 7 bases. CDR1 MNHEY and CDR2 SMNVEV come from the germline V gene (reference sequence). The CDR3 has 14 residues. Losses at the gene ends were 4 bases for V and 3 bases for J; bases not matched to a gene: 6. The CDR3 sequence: CASSSPGQSYEQYF. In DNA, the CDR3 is TGTGCCAGCAGTTCCCCGGGACAGAGCTACGAGCAGTACTTC.

CDR3 DNA: TGTGCCACCAGCAGTACGTCAGGGGGCCTTAATCAGCCCCAGCATTTT. Protein: CATSSTSGGLNQPQHF. This sequence joins TRBV15 and TRBJ1-5; 8 positions match TRBD1. There are 16 residues in the CDR3. Germline V lookup: CDR1 LNHNV, CDR2 YYDKDF (reference sequence). V shed 3 bases, J shed 4 bases, and the junction held 8 bases outside the gene matches.

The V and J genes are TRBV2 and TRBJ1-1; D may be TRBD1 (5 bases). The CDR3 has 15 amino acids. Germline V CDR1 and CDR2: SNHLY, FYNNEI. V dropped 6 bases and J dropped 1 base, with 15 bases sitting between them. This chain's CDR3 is CASSRQPRKNTEAFF. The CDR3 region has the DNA TGTGCCAGCAGCCGACAGCCAAGAAAGAACACTGAAGCTTTCTTT.

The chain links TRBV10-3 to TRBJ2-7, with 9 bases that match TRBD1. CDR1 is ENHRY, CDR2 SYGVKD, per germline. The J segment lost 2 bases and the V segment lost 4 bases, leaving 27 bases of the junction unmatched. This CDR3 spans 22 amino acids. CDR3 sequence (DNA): TGTGCCATCAGTGGAAATAAGACCGGGACAGGGAGTTTTCTATATCTAACCTACGAGCAGTACTTC. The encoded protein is CAISGNKTGTGSFLYLTYEQYF.

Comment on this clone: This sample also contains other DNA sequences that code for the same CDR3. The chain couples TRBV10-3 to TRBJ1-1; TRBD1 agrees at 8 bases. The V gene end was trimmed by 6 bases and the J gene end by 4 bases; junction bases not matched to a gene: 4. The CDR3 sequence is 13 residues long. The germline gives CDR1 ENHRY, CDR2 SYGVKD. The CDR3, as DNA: TGTGCCATCAGCGGGACAGGCGGCACTGAAGCTTTCTTT. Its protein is CAISGTGGTEAFF.

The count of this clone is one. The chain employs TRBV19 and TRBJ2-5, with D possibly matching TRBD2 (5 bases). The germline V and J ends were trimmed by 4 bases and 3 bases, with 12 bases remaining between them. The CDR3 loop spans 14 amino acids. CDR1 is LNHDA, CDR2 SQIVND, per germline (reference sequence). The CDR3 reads CASSKEDREETQYF. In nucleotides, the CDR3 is TGTGCCAGTAGTAAGGAGGATAGAGAAGAGACCCAGTACTTC.

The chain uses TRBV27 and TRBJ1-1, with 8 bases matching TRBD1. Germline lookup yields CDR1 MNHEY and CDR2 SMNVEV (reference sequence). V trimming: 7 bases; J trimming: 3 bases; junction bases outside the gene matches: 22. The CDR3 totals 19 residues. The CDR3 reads CASMGPPRGPLNADTEAFF. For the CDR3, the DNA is TGTGCCAGCATGGGCCCACCCAGGGGGCCTTTAAATGCGGACACTGAAGCTTTCTTT.

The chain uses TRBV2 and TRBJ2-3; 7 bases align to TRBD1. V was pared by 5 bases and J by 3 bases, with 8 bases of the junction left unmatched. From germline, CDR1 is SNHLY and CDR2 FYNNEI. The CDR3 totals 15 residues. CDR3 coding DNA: TGTGCCAGCAGTTCCGGGACAGAGGGTACAGATACGCAGTATTTT. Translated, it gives CASSSGTEGTDTQYF.

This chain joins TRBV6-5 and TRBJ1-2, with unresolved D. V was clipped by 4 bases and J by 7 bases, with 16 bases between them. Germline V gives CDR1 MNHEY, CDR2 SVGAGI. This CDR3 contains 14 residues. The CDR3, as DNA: TGTGCCAGCAGTTGTGGGGAGGGTTTGCCTGGCTACACCTTC. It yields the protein CASSCGEGLPGYTF.

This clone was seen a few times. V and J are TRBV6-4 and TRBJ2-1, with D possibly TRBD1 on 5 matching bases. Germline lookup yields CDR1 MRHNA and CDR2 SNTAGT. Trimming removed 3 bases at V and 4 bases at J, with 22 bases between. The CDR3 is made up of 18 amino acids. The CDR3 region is CASSDRPTGHNAYNEQFF. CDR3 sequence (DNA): TGTGCCAGCAGTGATCGTCCTACAGGTCATAACGCATACAATGAGCAGTTCTTC.

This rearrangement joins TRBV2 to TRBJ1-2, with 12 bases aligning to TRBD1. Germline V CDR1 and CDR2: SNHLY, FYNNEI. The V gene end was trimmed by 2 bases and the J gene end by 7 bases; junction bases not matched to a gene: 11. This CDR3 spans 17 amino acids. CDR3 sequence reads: CASSERDRGPPLVGYTF. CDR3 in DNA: TGTGCCAGCAGTGAAAGGGACAGGGGGCCGCCATTGGTTGGCTACACCTTC.

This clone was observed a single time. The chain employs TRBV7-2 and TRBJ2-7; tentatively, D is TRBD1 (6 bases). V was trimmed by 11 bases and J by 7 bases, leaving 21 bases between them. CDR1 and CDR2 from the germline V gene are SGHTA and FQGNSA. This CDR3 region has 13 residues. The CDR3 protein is CAVRGTRMGEQYF. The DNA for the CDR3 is TGTGCCGTCAGGGGTACCCGAATGGGGGAGCAGTACTTC.